These 23 T cell receptor beta chains were sequenced from one sample in a study of T cell repertoires in cytomegalovirus infection (dated by TCRdb to between 2017 and 2020). These TCRs' antigens remain unknown. TCRdb names Illumina HiSeq 1500 as the instrument used. In-frame beta chains were kept once TCRdb had trimmed the public reads at Q25 with fastp and called clones with MiXCR. Each CDR3 protein gets just one entry, which takes the most common genes and DNA from the rows behind it. The sample table lists tens of thousands of distinct CDR3 sequences, 20% to 25% of them with a count of one. Clones ranked in the top ten supply 26% of the sample. The treatment or condition label here, explained by the study, means: in vitro stimulation with specific CMV peptide epitopes to enrich CMV-specific T cells. Material: CD8+ T cells from cultured PBMCs, obtained from culture after CMV antigen stimulation. The receptors stem from a human donor in good health (CMV status not recorded). Some clones in this sample may be carry-over from other donors' samples.

This clonotype was seen a few times. This chain uses TRBV5-1 with TRBJ1-2; TRBD1 aligns across 9 bases. J was trimmed by 4 bases and V by 5 bases; bases with no gene match: 12. CDR1 is SGHRS and CDR2 is YFSETQ in the germline V gene. CDR3 length equals 16 residues. The CDR3 DNA is TGCGCCAGCAGTACCGGGACAGGGAATCGTTTCTATGGCTACACCTTC. As protein: CASSTGTGNRFYGYTF.

The chain uses TRBV7-2 and TRBJ1-2; D might be TRBD1 (5 bases). Germline CDR1 and CDR2: SGHTA and FQGNSA. Trimming pared 5 bases from V and 7 bases from J, leaving 14 bases between. The CDR3 spans 13 residues. Here the CDR3 reads CASSPLGVSGYTF. The CDR3 DNA reads as TGTGCCAGCAGCCCTCTAGGGGTGAGTGGCTACACCTTC.

This clonotype was recorded a few times. In nucleotides, the CDR3 is TGTGCCAGCAGCCTGGCTCCGGGACTAGCGGGAGTGTATGAGCAGTTCTTC. Its protein product is CASSLAPGLAGVYEQFF. J is TRBJ2-1 and V is TRBV7-9; 14 positions match TRBD2. CDR3 length: 17 amino acids. The trim removed 5 bases at V and 8 bases at J, leaving 11 bases unmatched. Germline CDR1 is SEHNR and CDR2 is FQNEAQ (reference sequence).

The chain joins TRBV27 to TRBJ1-1; TRBD1 matches 8 bases. Trimming removed 8 bases from V and 1 base from J; junction bases left unmatched: 3. Germline CDR1 is MNHEY and CDR2 is SMNVEV (reference sequence). The CDR3 consists of 13 residues. CDR3: CASGQGRNTEAFF. In DNA, the CDR3 is TGTGCCAGCGGACAGGGACGGAACACTGAAGCTTTCTTT.

This clonotype turned up a few times. The chain recombines TRBV7-2 with TRBJ1-1; D ambiguous. V lost 1 base and J lost 0, with 12 bases in between. The germline CDR1 and CDR2 sequences are SGHTA and FQGNSA. This CDR3 has 16 residues. The DNA of the CDR3 is TGTGCCAGCAGCTTAGAGGTCGGCAGAATGAACACTGAAGCTTTCTTT. Amino acids: CASSLEVGRMNTEAFF.

The CDR3 DNA reads as TGTGCCAGCAGCTTGACCCGGACGAAGAACACCGGGGAGCTGTTTTTT. Its protein product is CASSLTRTKNTGELFF. The gene calls are TRBV7-9 and TRBJ2-2; no clear D gene. The germline V gene encodes CDR1 SEHNR and CDR2 FQNEAQ (reference sequence). The CDR3 has 16 residues. V gave up 3 bases and J gave up 1 base, with 12 bases separating them.

A few counts support this clonotype. The gene calls are TRBV7-2 and TRBJ2-3, with TRBD1 matching 8 bases. V lost 0 bases, J lost 3 bases, and 2 bases stayed unmatched. Germline V CDR1 and CDR2: SGHTA, FQGNSA. The CDR3 totals 15 residues. The CDR3 region is CASSLARTGTDTQYF. DNA for the CDR3: TGTGCCAGCAGCTTAGCGAGGACAGGGACAGATACGCAGTATTTT.

The chain employs TRBV20-1 and TRBJ1-6; D gene uncertain. The ends were cut back, 3 bases at V and 6 bases at J, with 12 bases in the middle. From germline, CDR1 is DFQATT and CDR2 SNEGSKA (reference sequence). The CDR3 has 14 amino acids. CDR3 DNA: TGCAGTGCTAGTTTTGTCGGGATTAATTCACCCCTCCACTTT. It yields the protein CSASFVGINSPLHF.

The chain recombines TRBV7-8 with TRBJ2-3, with D perhaps matching TRBD1 or TRBD2 (6 bases each). Germline V gene lookup returns CDR1 SGHVS and CDR2 FQNEAQ. V was shortened by 5 bases and J by 0 bases, with 15 bases between the two germline ends. The CDR3 loop spans 16 amino acids. CDR3 region: CASSQLRDISTDTQYF. CDR3 DNA: TGTGCCAGCAGCCAATTGCGGGACATAAGCACAGATACGCAGTATTTT.

The rearrangement joins TRBV19 to TRBJ1-1; the match to TRBD1 covers 8 bases. Germline CDR1 and CDR2: LNHDA and SQIVND (reference sequence). CDR3 length: 14 residues. Germline trimming cut 5 bases from V and 4 bases from J; bases unmatched to any gene: 6. The CDR3 DNA reads as TGTGCCAGTAGTTCAGACAGGGGTGGCACTGAAGCTTTCTTT. This gives the protein CASSSDRGGTEAFF. The full variable domain, completed using reference TRBV19 and TRBJ1-1, is DGGITQSPKYLFRKEGQNVTLSCEQNLNHDAMYWYRQDPGQGLRLIYYSQIVNDFQKGDIAEGYSVSREKKESFPLTVTSAQKNPTAFYLCASSSDRGGTEAFFGQGTRLTVV.

This clonotype qualifies as medium-sized. The DNA for the CDR3 is TGTGCCAGCAGTCTCGGTGCGAACACTGAAGCTTTCTTT. This codes for CASSLGANTEAFF. The chain combines TRBV6-2 or TRBV6-3 with TRBJ1-1; D not resolved. The V gene's germline CDR1 is MNHEY and CDR2 SVGEGT. The CDR3 length is 13 residues. Trimming left V 5 bases short and J 1 base short, with 8 bases between.

This clonotype was detected a few times. The chain employs TRBV6-5 and TRBJ2-3; the D is unclear. Germline lookup yields CDR1 MNHEY and CDR2 SVGAGI. Trimming stripped 0 bases from V and 3 bases from J, with 4 bases between. CDR3 size: 13 residues. CDR3 coding DNA: TGTGCCAGCAGTTACTCCATGACAGATACGCAGTATTTT. Translated: CASSYSMTDTQYF.

This chain links TRBV18 with TRBJ1-1, with D unresolved. The CDR3 loop spans 14 amino acids. V lost 3 bases to trimming and J lost 3 bases, with 11 bases between them. Germline CDR1 KGHSH, CDR2 LQKENI. The CDR3 nucleotides are TGTGCCAGCTCACCGTCAGGTTTAGACACTGAAGCTTTCTTT. It specifies CASSPSGLDTEAFF. The whole variable domain, remainder taken from reference TRBV18 and TRBJ1-1, is NAGVMQNPRHLVRRRGQEARLRCSPMKGHSHVYWYRQLPEEGLKFMVYLQKENIIDESGMPKERFSAEFPKEGPSILRIQQVVRGDSAAYFCASSPSGLDTEAFFGQGTRLTVV.

The sample holds many counts of this clonotype. The CDR3 loop reads CASSLAVNGETQYF. CDR3 DNA: TGTGCCAGCAGCTTAGCGGTCAACGGGGAGACCCAGTACTTC. The rearrangement uses TRBV7-8 and TRBJ2-5; D not certain. V was shortened by 0 bases and J by 5 bases, with 10 bases between the two germline ends. This CDR3 is built from 14 residues. The germline V gene encodes CDR1 SGHVS and CDR2 FQNEAQ.

This clonotype occurred a few times. The chain couples TRBV9 to TRBJ2-3; possibly TRBD2 for D (6 bases). The V gene lost 0 bases and the J gene lost 4 bases, with 15 bases spanning the gap. CDR1 and CDR2 (germline): SGDLS, YYNGEE. CDR3 size: 16 residues. The CDR3, as DNA: TGTGCCAGCAGCGTAGATGGAGGGTCAGCGGCAGATACGCAGTATTTT. As protein: CASSVDGGSAADTQYF.

This clonotype was detected only a few times. The chain is built from TRBV5-6 and TRBJ1-4; TRBD1 matches at 8 bases. This CDR3 region has 14 residues. V gave up 2 bases and J gave up 8 bases; unmatched junction bases: 5. CDR1 and CDR2 from the germline V gene are SGHDT and YYEEEE. Here the CDR3 reads CASSFRQGAEKLFF. The CDR3 DNA sequence: TGTGCCAGCAGCTTTCGGCAGGGGGCGGAAAAACTGTTTTTT.

This clonotype turned up a few times. This rearrangement joins TRBV7-2 to TRBJ2-1; possibly TRBD2 for D (6 bases). The V end was cut by 8 bases, the J end by 3 bases, with 26 bases between. CDR1 and CDR2 from the germline V gene are SGHTA and FQGNSA. This CDR3 contains 18 residues. This chain's CDR3 is CASAFFTGRGYLYNEQFF. As DNA, the CDR3 is TGTGCCAGCGCCTTCTTCACCGGGCGGGGTTACCTCTACAATGAGCAGTTCTTC.

This clonotype appeared a few times. This rearrangement joins TRBV9 to TRBJ2-2; the D gene is possibly TRBD2 (6 bases). Trimming left V 3 bases short and J 6 bases short, with 21 bases between. Per the germline V gene, CDR1 is SGDLS and CDR2 is YYNGEE. The CDR3 loop spans 17 amino acids. The DNA for the CDR3 is TGTGCCAGCAGCGAGATCCCGGGACTGCGAACGTCCGGGGAGCTGTTTTTT. Protein: CASSEIPGLRTSGELFF.

This clonotype was picked up a small number of times. The chain is built from TRBV11-2 and TRBJ2-1; D might be TRBD1 or TRBD2, each matching 6 bases. The V end was cut by 3 bases, the J end by 7 bases, with 10 bases between. Germline CDR1 SGHAT, CDR2 FQNNGV. This CDR3 spans 13 amino acids. CDR3 sequence reads: CASSFGGGNEQFF. DNA of the CDR3: TGTGCCAGCAGCTTCGGAGGGGGTAATGAGCAGTTCTTC.

This clonotype was counted only a few times. The chain combines TRBV2 with TRBJ1-1; no reliable D call. CDR1 and CDR2 from the germline V gene are SNHLY and FYNNEI. V lost 6 bases, J lost 5 bases, and 13 bases lay in between. There are 13 residues in the CDR3. CDR3 sequence: CASSLRWDTEAFF. The CDR3, as DNA: TGTGCCAGCAGCCTTAGGTGGGATACTGAAGCTTTCTTT.

V and J are TRBV7-2 and TRBJ1-2; tentative D call: TRBD1 (5 bases). Germline V gene sequence: CDR1 SGHTA, CDR2 FQGNSA. The CDR3 is made up of 17 amino acids. Trimming removed 0 bases from V and 3 bases from J, with 17 bases in between. The CDR3 DNA reads TGTGCCAGCAGCTTAGCCGTTGGGGGGACTCGGCACTATGGCTACACCTTC. It codes for CASSLAVGGTRHYGYTF.

In this sample, this clonotype turned up many times. This chain connects TRBV5-1 to TRBJ2-7, with 10 bases identical to TRBD1. J was trimmed by 6 bases and V by 1 base; bases with no gene match: 4. This CDR3 contains 14 residues. Germline assignment: CDR1 SGHRS and CDR2 YFSETQ. DNA for the CDR3: TGCGCCAGCAGCTTGAGGACAGGGGGTCGCGAGCAGTACTTC. Protein: CASSLRTGGREQYF.

This clonotype was detected once. The V and J genes are TRBV7-4 and TRBJ2-1; unclear D gene. Between the trimmed V and J ends, which lost 3 bases and 2 bases, there was a span of 8 bases. This CDR3 region has 14 residues. Germline CDR1 SGHVT, CDR2 SQSDAQ. CDR3 sequence reads: CASSFYLTYNEQFF. The DNA of the CDR3 is TGTGCCAGCAGCTTCTACCTTACCTACAATGAGCAGTTCTTC.